This T cell receptor beta chain was sequenced in a study of PD-1 blockade in classical Hodgkin lymphoma. The time point was: cycle 4 day 1 (C4D1), after five to seven weeks of nivolumab. Each patient experienced a relapse that followed autologous stem cell transplantation, and brentuximab vedotin exposure varied. TCRdb's copy holds only in-frame clones and misses some; the assay was immunoSEQ multiplex PCR. This table has 26,000 or so clones, over 60% appearing once. The CDR3 loop spans 12 amino acids. Germline loops: CDR1 SGDLS, CDR2 YYNGEE. With 4 bases removed from V and 15 bases from J, the gap between germline ends came to 17 bases.

This sequence was found in a human donor with classical Hodgkin lymphoma. The gene calls are TRBV9 and TRBJ2-1, with D perhaps TRBD2 (6 bases). Sample: peripheral blood mononuclear cells (PBMCs), taken before the fourth cycle of nivolumab. The CDR3 spells CASSPSWGGLFF. The DNA of the CDR3 is TGTGCCAGCAGCCCTTCGTGGGGAGGTTTGTTCTTC.